A single sample gave rise to the 30 T cell receptor beta chains below, sequenced in a study of cytomegalovirus exposure and HLA in healthy donors. PCR employed 60 Vbeta and 13 Jbeta primers. Produced via immunoSEQ multiplex PCR; TCRdb's table is partial and in-frame only. The sample includes approximately 100,000 clones, around 80% of them seen just once. Specimen: PBMCs. These TCRs come from a woman aged 18-29 years in good health and CMV-seronegative.

The J gene is TRBJ1-6, the V gene TRBV28; 8 positions match TRBD1. With V trimmed by 5 bases and J by 3 bases, 6 bases remained unmatched. Germline CDR1 reads MDHEN; CDR2 reads SYDVKM. The CDR3 is 16 residues long. Written as DNA, the CDR3 is TGTGCCAGCAGTGTTCCGGGACAGGACTATAATTCACCCCTCCACTTT. It is translated as CASSVPGQDYNSPLHF.

This clone was seen only a few times. The rearrangement uses TRBV5-6 and TRBJ1-3; D is possibly TRBD1 (5 bases). CDR1 is SGHDT and CDR2 is YYEEEE in the germline V gene. This CDR3 has 16 residues. Trimming shortened V by 0 bases and J by 3 bases, and 13 bases separated the two germline ends. CDR3 sequence reads: CASSLAGYGSGNTIYF. CDR3 nucleotides: TGTGCCAGCAGCTTGGCAGGGTACGGGAGTGGAAACACCATATATTTT.

The chain combines TRBV5-6 with TRBJ1-6; perhaps TRBD1 as D (6 bases). CDR1 and CDR2 (germline): SGHDT, YYEEEE. The V end was cut by 3 bases, the J end by 6 bases, with 13 bases between. CDR3 length: 15 amino acids. The CDR3 protein is CASSWAGTINSPLHF. CDR3 DNA sequence: TGTGCCAGCAGCTGGGCCGGGACAATTAATTCACCCCTCCACTTT. The full variable domain, with the rest looked up from reference TRBV5-6 and TRBJ1-6, is DAGVTQSPTHLIKTRGQQVTLRCSPKSGHDTVSWYQQALGQGPQFIFQYYEEEERQRGNFPDRFSGHQFPNYSSELNVNALLLGDSALYLCASSWAGTINSPLHFGNGTRLTVT.

The chain couples TRBV15 to TRBJ1-6, with a weak D call TRBD1 (6 bases). The V and J ends lost 1 base and 4 bases respectively, with 14 bases between them. Germline V gene lookup returns CDR1 LNHNV and CDR2 YYDKDF (reference sequence). CDR3 length equals 17 residues. DNA of the CDR3: TGTGCCACCAGCAGAGGAGGGGGGGCCTTTTATAATTCACCCCTCCACTTT. Protein sequence: CATSRGGGAFYNSPLHF.

The rearrangement links TRBV4-2 to TRBJ2-2, with 16 bases fitting TRBD2. CDR1 is LGHNA and CDR2 is YNFKEQ in the germline V gene. V shed 4 bases, J shed 5 bases, and the junction held 4 bases outside the gene matches. CDR3 length: 17 residues. Written as DNA, the CDR3 is TGTGCCAGCAGCCGGGGACTAGCGGGAGGGCCGACCGGGGAGCTGTTTTTT. It is translated as CASSRGLAGGPTGELFF.

J is TRBJ2-1 and V is TRBV5-4; 12 bases map to TRBD2. V lost 4 bases, J lost 3 bases, and 5 bases stayed unmatched. Per germline, CDR1 SGHNT and CDR2 YYREEE (reference sequence). This CDR3 has 16 residues. As DNA, the CDR3 is TGTGCCAGCAGCCTAGAGACTAGCGGGGGCTACAATGAGCAGTTCTTC. This codes for CASSLETSGGYNEQFF.

The rearrangement links TRBV6-6 to TRBJ2-7; TRBD1 matches at 8 bases. This CDR3 is built from 15 residues. Unmatched junction bases numbered 14, after V lost 6 bases and J lost 7 bases. Germline V gives CDR1 MNHNY, CDR2 SVGAGI (reference sequence). CDR3 in amino acids: CASRPGGSVALEQYF. CDR3 in DNA: TGTGCCAGCAGACCAGGGGGCTCCGTGGCCCTAGAGCAGTACTTC.

This chain uses TRBV19 with TRBJ1-5; tentatively, D is TRBD1 (6 bases). The CDR3 length is 15 residues. The V gene lost 5 bases and the J gene lost 11 bases, with 22 bases spanning the gap. Germline V gives CDR1 LNHDA, CDR2 SQIVND (reference sequence). This CDR3 reads CASSVLGASPLSQHF. DNA for the CDR3: TGTGCCAGTAGTGTGCTGGGGGCGAGTCCCTTGTCCCAGCATTTT.

The chain recombines TRBV28 with TRBJ2-5, with 7 bases aligning to TRBD2. The end of the DNA is better explained by TRBJ2-7, so the J call may be wrong. The CDR3 loop spans 17 amino acids. Germline assignment: CDR1 MDHEN and CDR2 SYDVKM. The CDR3 region has the DNA TGTGCCAGCAGTTTACCCTCCCCAGGACTAGAGATTTACGAGCAGTACTTC. The encoded protein is CASSLPSPGLEIYEQYF.

J is TRBJ1-1 and V is TRBV10-3; no definite D call. V lost 6 bases to trimming and J lost 8 bases, with 13 bases between them. The CDR3 totals 12 residues. Germline CDR1 reads ENHRY; CDR2 reads SYGVKD. CDR3 nucleotide sequence: TGTGCCATCAGCGAGGGAGGTATAGAAGCTTTCTTT. Translation: CAISEGGIEAFF.

The chain links TRBV7-6 to TRBJ2-5; a weak D match, TRBD1 (5 bases). The better agreement between TRBJ2-7 and the DNA end casts doubt on the J call. The length of the CDR3 is 15 residues. From germline, CDR1 is SGHVS and CDR2 FNYEAQ. Here the CDR3 reads CASSRPDRQGYEQYF. In nucleotides, the CDR3 is TGTGCCAGCAGCCGGCCGGATAGGCAGGGTTACGAGCAGTACTTC.

The chain combines TRBV6-5 with TRBJ1-2; TRBD1 might be the D (6 bases). Deletions cut 0 bases from V and 3 bases from J, with 14 bases between. CDR3 size: 16 residues. Looked up from germline, CDR1 is MNHEY and CDR2 is SVGAGI. The CDR3 region is CASSYSGGGPYYGYTF. CDR3 DNA sequence: TGTGCCAGCAGTTACTCGGGAGGGGGGCCCTACTATGGCTACACCTTC.

CDR3 protein: CASSPGGCEKLFF. CDR3 nucleotide sequence: TGCGCCAGCAGCCCCGGGGGTTGTGAAAAACTGTTTTTT. V usage is TRBV5-1 and J usage is TRBJ1-4, with D maybe TRBD1 (5 bases). Germline-derived CDR1 and CDR2 are SGHRS and YFSETQ. The CDR3 totals 13 residues. V lost 4 bases to trimming and J lost 7 bases, with 11 bases between them.

The V gene is TRBV5-6, the J gene TRBJ2-1, with D unclear. Germline CDR1 SGHDT, CDR2 YYEEEE. V lost 4 bases and J 6 bases, leaving 14 bases between the germline ends. This CDR3 region has 14 residues. The chain's CDR3 is CASSEPGLFNEQFF. As DNA, the CDR3 is TGTGCCAGCAGCGAACCGGGTTTGTTCAATGAGCAGTTCTTC. The full variable domain, with the rest looked up from reference TRBV5-6 and TRBJ2-1, is DAGVTQSPTHLIKTRGQQVTLRCSPKSGHDTVSWYQQALGQGPQFIFQYYEEEERQRGNFPDRFSGHQFPNYSSELNVNALLLGDSALYLCASSEPGLFNEQFFGPGTRLTVL.

The chain is built from TRBV29-1 and TRBJ2-5; 8 bases are shared with TRBD1. The J call may be wrong; the DNA end is better matched by TRBJ2-7. There are 15 residues in the CDR3. In germline, CDR1 is SQVTM, CDR2 ANQGSEA. CDR3: CSVARDRHLSYEQYF. The CDR3 region has the DNA TGCAGCGTTGCACGGGACAGGCACCTCTCCTACGAGCAGTACTTC.

This clone was detected only once. V gene TRBV7-2 combines with J gene TRBJ2-3; a weak D match, TRBD1 (6 bases). Germline CDR1 SGHTA, CDR2 FQGNSA. The CDR3 has 14 amino acids. V lost 4 bases, J lost 1 base, and 9 bases lay in between. CDR3 protein: CASSYHRGTDTQYF. The CDR3 nucleotides read TGTGCCAGCAGCTACCACAGGGGCACAGATACGCAGTATTTT.

This clone was seen a few times. The CDR3 region is CASSQSSSGGSYEQYF. DNA for the CDR3: TGTGCCAGCAGCCAATCTTCTAGCGGGGGCTCCTACGAGCAGTACTTC. This chain connects TRBV4-2 to TRBJ2-7; 10 nucleotides line up with TRBD2. The CDR3 extends over 16 amino acids. Germline assignment: CDR1 LGHNA and CDR2 YNFKEQ. V lost 2 bases, J lost 0 bases, and 4 bases stayed unmatched.

The gene calls are TRBV7-8 and TRBJ2-2, with 9 bases fitting TRBD2. CDR3 length: 16 amino acids. CDR1 SGHVS and CDR2 FQNEAQ come from the germline V gene. V dropped 5 bases and J dropped 3; count of bases not matched to a gene: 7. The DNA for the CDR3 is TGTGCCAGCAGCGCGCCGGGACTAGCAGACACCGGGGAGCTGTTTTTT. Translating gives CASSAPGLADTGELFF. Together with reference TRBV7-8 and TRBJ2-2, the CDR3 gives the full variable domain: GAGVSQSPRYKVAKRGQDVALRCDPISGHVSLFWYQQALGQGPEFLTYFQNEAQLDKSGLPSDRFFAERPEGSVSTLKIQRTQQEDSAVYLCASSAPGLADTGELFFGEGSRLTVL.

This clone has just one count. The gene calls are TRBV6-5 and TRBJ1-5; 8 bases agree with TRBD1. Losses at the gene ends were 6 bases for V and 2 bases for J; bases not matched to a gene: 6. CDR1 is MNHEY and CDR2 is SVGAGI in the germline V gene. The CDR3 totals 15 residues. The DNA for the CDR3 is TGTGCCAGCAGACCCGACAGGGGACGCAATCAGCCCCAGCATTTT. Translated, it gives CASRPDRGRNQPQHF.

The chain links TRBV7-2 to TRBJ2-7; possibly TRBD1 for D (6 bases). The CDR3 totals 15 residues. V gave up 3 bases and J gave up 0 bases, with 12 bases separating them. Germline V gene data show CDR1 as SGHTA and CDR2 as FQGNSA. In DNA form, the CDR3 reads TGTGCCAGCAGCTTTGGATCAGGGGCCTCCTACGAGCAGTACTTC. The encoded protein is CASSFGSGASYEQYF. Using reference TRBV7-2 and TRBJ2-7 for the parts outside the CDR3, the full variable domain is GAGVSQSPSNKVTEKGKDVELRCDPISGHTALYWYRQSLGQGLEFLIYFQGNSAPDKSGLPSDRFSAERTGGSVSTLTIQRTQQEDSAVYLCASSFGSGASYEQYFGPGTRLTVT.

The rearrangement joins TRBV19 to TRBJ2-1; 9 bases align to TRBD2. The J segment lost 8 bases and the V segment lost 0 bases, leaving 17 bases of the junction unmatched. This CDR3 contains 19 residues. Germline-derived CDR1 and CDR2 are LNHDA and SQIVND (reference sequence). CDR3 sequence reads: CASSIDPLLFGGGAHEQFF. The CDR3 DNA is TGTGCCAGTAGTATAGATCCCCTACTATTTGGCGGGGGGGCCCATGAGCAGTTCTTC.

This clone was counted a single time. The V gene is TRBV4-1, the J gene TRBJ2-2, with TRBD1 as a possible D gene (9 bases). The V end was cut by 4 bases, the J end by 6 bases, with 27 bases between. Looked up from germline, CDR1 is MGHRA and CDR2 is YSYEKL. The CDR3 has 19 residues. For the CDR3, the DNA is TGCGCCAGCAGCCCTGATGGCGGGAGGACAGGGGAAGTGGCCGGGGAGCTGTTTTTT. It yields the protein CASSPDGGRTGEVAGELFF.

The chain uses TRBV27 and TRBJ2-7; TRBD2 aligns across 10 bases. Germline loops: CDR1 MNHEY, CDR2 SMNVEV (reference sequence). This CDR3 spans 14 amino acids. Trimming removed 2 bases from V and 7 bases from J; junction bases left unmatched: 5. The chain's CDR3 is CASSLPGLASEQYF. The CDR3 DNA reads as TGTGCCAGCAGTTTACCGGGACTAGCGAGTGAGCAGTACTTC.

The gene calls are TRBV28 and TRBJ2-7; 9 nucleotides agree with TRBD1. Germline CDR1 is MDHEN and CDR2 is SYDVKM. This CDR3 has 14 amino acids. V shed 3 bases, J shed 6 bases, and the junction held 6 bases outside the gene matches. The CDR3 loop reads CASSFTGGAGEQYF. CDR3 nucleotide sequence: TGTGCCAGCAGTTTCACAGGGGGCGCGGGCGAGCAGTACTTC.

In its sample, this clone ranks as medium-sized. V gene TRBV5-4 combines with J gene TRBJ1-3; D gene ambiguous. The V gene lost 0 bases and the J gene lost 4 bases, with 5 bases spanning the gap. The germline V gene encodes CDR1 SGHNT and CDR2 YYREEE (reference sequence). The CDR3 is made up of 13 amino acids. In DNA form, the CDR3 reads TGTGCCAGCAGCTTGGGCAGGGGAAACACCATATATTTT. Its translation is CASSLGRGNTIYF.

The rearrangement uses TRBV5-6 and TRBJ1-2, with TRBD1 identical over 11 bases. V dropped 2 bases and J dropped 4; count of bases not matched to a gene: 7. Per germline, CDR1 SGHDT and CDR2 YYEEEE. The CDR3 consists of 16 residues. In DNA form, the CDR3 reads TGTGCCAGCAGCTTTCTAACGGGACAGGGGGGCTATGGCTACACCTTC. Protein sequence: CASSFLTGQGGYGYTF.

The CDR3 loop is CATTLGLGNTIYF. The CDR3 coding sequence is TGTGCCACCACCCTAGGCTTAGGAAACACCATATATTTT. The chain recombines TRBV6-6 with TRBJ1-3, with D uncertain. V was cut by 10 bases and J by 4 bases, with 14 bases left in between. From germline, CDR1 is MNHNY and CDR2 SVGAGI (reference sequence). The CDR3 consists of 13 residues.

The chain employs TRBV30 and TRBJ1-1; TRBD1 might be the D (6 bases). Between the trimmed V and J ends, which lost 5 bases and 11 bases, there was a span of 18 bases. The CDR3 sequence is 12 residues long. The germline gives CDR1 GTSNPN, CDR2 SVGIG (reference sequence). CDR3 sequence reads: CAWGRQAWGAFF. The CDR3 coding sequence is TGTGCCTGGGGTCGACAGGCCTGGGGGGCTTTCTTT. Filled out from reference TRBV30 and TRBJ1-1, the complete variable domain reads SQTIHQWPATLVQPVGSPLSLECTVEGTSNPNLYWYRQAAGRGLQLLFYSVGIGQISSEVPQNLSASRPQDRQFILSSKKLLLSDSGFYLCAWGRQAWGAFFGQGTRLTVV.

V and J are TRBV6-1 and TRBJ2-7; possible D gene TRBD1, 5 bases. The CDR3 runs to 12 residues. The germline V and J ends were trimmed by 8 bases and 3 bases, with 11 bases remaining between them. Germline V gene data show CDR1 as MNHNS and CDR2 as SASEGT. CDR3 in DNA: TGTGCCAGCGAGGTTACAGGCTACGAGCAGTACTTC. It codes for CASEVTGYEQYF.

The chain employs TRBV2 and TRBJ2-4, with D perhaps matching TRBD1 (5 bases). Germline loops: CDR1 SNHLY, CDR2 FYNNEI. The CDR3 has 15 amino acids. Trimming took 3 bases from V and 4 from J, leaving 13 bases between them. The CDR3 region is CASSDKGRPKNIQYF. DNA of the CDR3: TGTGCCAGCAGTGACAAGGGGCGCCCTAAAAACATTCAGTACTTC.